This section outlines one TCR beta chain sequence together with its context. The antigen it recognizes is unknown. No per-base quality is available; no much larger clone lies one base away. In total, approximately 690 healthy bone marrow donors made up the cohort. At the time of sampling, all cohort members were nominally healthy, though unrecorded immune exposures were likely present. The donor tested CMV seropositive, placing the donor among the 290 or so seropositive members of the cohort. Every donor gave a peripheral blood sample, and the peripheral blood mononuclear cells from that sample were used for TCR beta sequencing. Genomic DNA extraction from the blood cell samples was performed with the Qiagen DNeasy Blood Extraction Kit. Its CDR3 holds 18 amino acids, cysteine through phenylalanine. Only CDR3 DNA remains: 54 bases, in frame from the first base. CDR1 is given as MDHEN and CDR2 as SYDVKM, both from the germline V gene. V ends up 3 bases short and J 2 bases short, with an unmatched junction base count of 9.

This sample stems from a study of cytomegalovirus exposure and HLA in healthy donors (dated by TCRdb to 2017 to 2019). Regarding the research as a whole: In an earlier analysis of under 600 of the donors, 276 Gb of sequence data and 100 million or so unique TCR beta sequences from 180 million or so T cells were reported. An early release covering roughly 580 HLA-typed donors comprised roughly 300 gigabases of sequencing data and roughly 85 million unique TCR sequences. The genetic ancestry cluster associated with self-reported Caucasian donors included roughly four fifths of the 398 genotyped donors. The study aimed to test whether signatures of past pathogen exposure could be identified by cataloging public T cell receptors. Using immunosequencing, the study profiled T cell repertoires from some 670 subjects and related those repertoires to cytomegalovirus serostatus. Besides the first cohort of roughly 700 subjects, a separate validation cohort made up of 120 different subjects was used. High-throughput TCR immunosequencing, statistical association of individual TCRs with disease status, and machine learning were combined to predict cytomegalovirus infection status. A later analysis re-examined previously published TCR beta repertoires from hundreds of donors and added high-resolution HLA genotyping to investigate patterns of TCR occurrence. Rather than drawing on any new phenotypic data, the later analysis identified candidate immune exposures from TCR beta sequences and the way those sequences occurred across donors. An earlier analysis of around 640 of the donors used high-throughput TCR beta sequencing to judge whether each TCR beta V gene segment behaved as functional or pseudogenic. Alongside the repertoire data, information on donor age, sex, ethnicity and CMV serostatus was compiled. A later genetic analysis took genome-wide SNP genotypes for about three fifths of the roughly 670 donors and used that subset as a discovery cohort. All discovery cohort repertoires had been generated using a single sequencing platform. HLA typing included class I and class II loci at four-digit resolution. Typing coverage varied by locus: about 620-640 donors for A, B, C, DRB1 and DQB1; some 520 for DQA1; over 600 for DPA1; about 450 for DPB1. Four or five DR-DQ haplotypes were handled as single units for association and clustering because linkage in the cohort was strong. Across around 400 genotyped donors of the cohort, an average of approximately 220,000 unique TCR beta nucleotide sequences per donor were sequenced, and roughly 20% of those sequences were non-productive.

The library was obtained by the immunoSEQ multiplex PCR assay. For the multiplex PCR, a mixture combining 60 forward primers for TCR Vbeta segments and 13 reverse primers for TCR Jbeta segments was used. The CDR3 region of rearranged TCR beta genes was amplified from genomic DNA with a multiplex PCR assay. Amplified TCR beta libraries were sequenced as 87-base-pair reads on the Illumina HiSeq System. Per the original workflow: In a later analysis, tens of millions of unique TCR beta chains were counted across the roughly 610 repertoires, and about 9.9 million of these chains were shared by at least two donors. A nearest-neighbor algorithm error-corrected the raw reads and collapsed the reads into unique sequences, merging closely related sequences to remove PCR and sequencing errors. Alignment of CDR3 sequences to IMGT reference sequences was used to assign V, D and J gene segments. For a sequence to be retained, a match of at least six nucleotides to both a V gene segment and a J gene segment was required. Rearrangements were classified as productive when the CDR3 lacked stop codons and remained in frame with V and J, and all other rearrangements were classified as non-productive. CDR3 was defined according to IMGT convention as the region running from the second conserved V-encoded cysteine to the conserved J-encoded phenylalanine. The earlier analysis of about 530 of the donors excluded any sequence lacking an unambiguous match to a single V gene segment. In an earlier analysis of some 590 of the donors, a V segment was called functional when productive rearrangements were above 56.7%, and segregating when the standard deviation between donors exceeded 5%. A statistical classification framework was developed to diagnose cytomegalovirus status using the catalog of TCR beta chain sequences. In a later analysis, TCR nucleotide sequences were compared against IMGT/GENE-DB human TR gene sequences so that V and J genes could be assigned. Using the TCRdist pipeline, a later analysis assigned CDR3 sequences along with most-parsimonious VDJ recombination scenarios. In a later analysis, each TCR beta chain was defined by its CDR3 amino acid sequence together with its V-gene family, and reads without a unique V-gene family were excluded. A later analysis removed 592 highly shared, low-generation-probability nucleotide sequences to deal with suspected cross-contamination and a sequencing artifact. In a later analysis, a clonal expansion index for each public chain was calculated from normalized within-repertoire ranks of inferred template counts. In a later analysis, generation probabilities were computed with a VDJ recombination model fitted to out-of-frame rearrangements, and the resulting probabilities were checked against IGoR. In a later analysis, TCR-TCR, TCR-HLA and TCR-CMV co-occurrence was scored with hypergeometric tests, and a repertoire-size bias correction was applied to TCR pairs. To estimate false discovery rates, a later analysis permuted the HLA or CMV assignments 20 times. In a later analysis, co-occurring TCRs were grouped using DBSCAN, with TCRdist sequence similarity added in when clustering inside HLA-allele-positive subsets. Repertoires with fewer than 30,000 or more than 120,000 public chains were left out of co-occurrence clustering, as were about 5 repertoires with anomalous nucleotide sharing. The table was pulled from immuneACCESS by TCRdb, which kept in-frame rearrangements only. Such tables lose some clones; where checked, under half of the loss comes from unresolved V genes, and the rest has no known cause. Clone size and the V and J calls come from that table; the DNA yielded D and trimming. This sample gives roughly 180,000 clones in total; around 76% of them show up just once. Under 3% of the sample lies in the top ten.

What the work shows at the level of the full study, not this receptor alone: This cohort had only TCR beta chains sequenced, and the lack of alpha or paired-chain data limited which features could be detected. The 87-base-pair reads could not distinguish some IMGT-functional V segments, including TRBV6-2 and TRBV6-3, so those segments were excluded. A total of roughly 160 TCR beta chains were listed by the study as associated with cytomegalovirus. Several of the top co-occurrence clusters appeared to be linked to parvovirus B19, influenza, CMV and Epstein-Barr virus, according to a later analysis. Because HLA typing was unavailable for some donors at each locus, only the typed subset was used in association tests. Specific HLA alleles were associated with roughly 16,000 TCR beta sequences at a false discovery rate of 0.05 in a later analysis. In an earlier analysis of some 550 of the donors, most TCR beta V segments were observed in productive rearrangements about 87% or about 30% of the time, broadly matching IMGT annotations. According to the authors, the approach could potentially be generalized to other disease states and immunological phenotypes. The sequencing pipeline was judged likely to have produced a cluster of highly shared sequence variants as a technical artifact. A later analysis found that HLA-associated TCR beta chains were more clonally expanded and had lower generation probabilities than equally common non-associated chains. Most TCR sequences were seen in very few donors, while some public TCRs were found in many individuals. The classifier was reported to diagnose cytomegalovirus status with high specificity and sensitivity in both the original and validation cohorts. According to a later genetic analysis, donors in an Asian-associated ancestry cluster had fewer N-insertions in productive TCRs than the approximately 650-donor mean. An association between a missense DCLRE1C variant and V-gene and J-gene trimming of TCR beta chains was found in a later genetic analysis and replicated in an independent cohort. Over 15 rarely observed V segments, including chromosome 9 orphons, were excluded from the earlier analysis of about 600 of the donors because counts were too low. Three of the identified cytomegalovirus-associated TCR beta chains were confirmed in vitro to be specific for cytomegalovirus antigens. In a later analysis, TCR association rates were found to vary across HLA loci, with the most associated TCRs seen for DRB1 alleles and the fewest for HLA-C alleles. Assigning TCR associations to individual alleles was difficult when HLA alleles, especially DR and DQ, strongly co-occurred. According to a later analysis, most CMV-associated TCR beta chains appeared to be HLA-restricted, and the HLA associations seemed to be driven largely by CMV exposure. Roughly uniform sequencing depth across donors was assumed in presence/absence analyses, although this assumption may not hold. Correlated functional status among segregating V segments might reflect linkage disequilibrium, but an unknown experimental factor could not be ruled out. A further reported finding was that TCR beta sequences accurately predicted the HLA-A and HLA-B alleles for most subjects in the first cohort. The only immune exposure information available for the cohort was CMV serostatus.

This TCR was sampled from a woman aged 30 to 39 in good health and CMV-seropositive. The sequencing input was PBMCs. The chain uses TRBV28 and TRBJ2-2; 10 bases in between match TRBD2. The CDR3 amino acid sequence is: CASSFVPLAGVNTGELFF. The DNA is TGTGCCAGCAGTTTCGTTCCGCTAGCGGGGGTCAACACCGGGGAGCTGTTTTTT.